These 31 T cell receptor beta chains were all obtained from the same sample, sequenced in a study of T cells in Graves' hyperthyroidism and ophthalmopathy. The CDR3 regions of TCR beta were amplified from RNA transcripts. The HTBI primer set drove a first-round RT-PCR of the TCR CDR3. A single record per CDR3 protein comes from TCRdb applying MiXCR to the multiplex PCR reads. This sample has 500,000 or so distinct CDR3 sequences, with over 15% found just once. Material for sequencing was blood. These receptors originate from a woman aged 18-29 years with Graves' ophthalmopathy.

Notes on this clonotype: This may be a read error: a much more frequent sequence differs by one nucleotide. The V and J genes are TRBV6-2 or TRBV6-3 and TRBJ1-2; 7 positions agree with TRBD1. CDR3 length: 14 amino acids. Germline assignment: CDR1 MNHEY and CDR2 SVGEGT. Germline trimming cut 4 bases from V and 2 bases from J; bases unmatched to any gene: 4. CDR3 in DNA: TGTGCCAGCAGTTCCCCGACAGGGAACTATGGCTACACCTTC. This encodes CASSSPTGNYGYTF.

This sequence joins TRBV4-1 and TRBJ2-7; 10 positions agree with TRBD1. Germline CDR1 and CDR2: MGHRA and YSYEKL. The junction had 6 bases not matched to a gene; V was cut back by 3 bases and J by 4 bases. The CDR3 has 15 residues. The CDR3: CASSQIGTGVYEQYF. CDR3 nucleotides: TGCGCCAGCAGCCAGATCGGGACAGGGGTATACGAGCAGTACTTC.

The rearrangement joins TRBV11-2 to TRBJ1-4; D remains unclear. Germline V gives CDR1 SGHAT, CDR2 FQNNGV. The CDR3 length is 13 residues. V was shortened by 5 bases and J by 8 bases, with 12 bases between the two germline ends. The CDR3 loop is CASSQAGSEKLFF. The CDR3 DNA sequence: TGTGCCAGCAGCCAAGCCGGGTCCGAAAAACTGTTTTTT.

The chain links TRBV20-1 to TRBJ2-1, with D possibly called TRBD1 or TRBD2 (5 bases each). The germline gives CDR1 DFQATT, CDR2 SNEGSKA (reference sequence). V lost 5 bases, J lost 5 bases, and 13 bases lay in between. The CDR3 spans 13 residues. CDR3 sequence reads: CSALGRPDNEQFF. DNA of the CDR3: TGCAGTGCTTTGGGACGCCCTGACAATGAGCAGTTCTTC.

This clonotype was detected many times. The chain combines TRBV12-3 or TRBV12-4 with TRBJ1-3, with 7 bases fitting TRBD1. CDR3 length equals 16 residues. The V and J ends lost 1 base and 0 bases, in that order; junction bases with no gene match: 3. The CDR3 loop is CASSLGQGISGNTIYF. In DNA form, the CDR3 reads TGTGCCAGCAGTTTAGGACAGGGAATCTCTGGAAACACCATATATTTT.

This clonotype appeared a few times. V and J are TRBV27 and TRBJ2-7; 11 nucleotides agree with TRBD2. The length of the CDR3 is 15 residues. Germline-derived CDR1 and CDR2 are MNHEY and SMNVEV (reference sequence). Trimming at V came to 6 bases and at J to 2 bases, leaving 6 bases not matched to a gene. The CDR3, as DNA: TGTGCCAGCAGCTATACTAGCGGGGGCCCCTACGAGCAGTACTTC. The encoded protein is CASSYTSGGPYEQYF.

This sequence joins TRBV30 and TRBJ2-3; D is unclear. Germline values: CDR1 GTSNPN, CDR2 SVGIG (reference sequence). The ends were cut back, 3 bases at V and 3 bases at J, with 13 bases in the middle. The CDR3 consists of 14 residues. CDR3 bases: TGTGCCTGGAGCGCCCTGATCCAGACAGATACGCAGTATTTT. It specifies CAWSALIQTDTQYF.

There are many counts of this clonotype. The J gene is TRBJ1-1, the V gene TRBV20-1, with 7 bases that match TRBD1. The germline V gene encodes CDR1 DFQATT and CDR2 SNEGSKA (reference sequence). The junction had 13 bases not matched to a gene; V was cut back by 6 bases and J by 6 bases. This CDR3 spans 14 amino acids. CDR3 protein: CSAPNRDRPPEAFF. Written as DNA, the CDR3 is TGCAGTGCCCCGAACCGGGACAGACCCCCTGAAGCTTTCTTT.

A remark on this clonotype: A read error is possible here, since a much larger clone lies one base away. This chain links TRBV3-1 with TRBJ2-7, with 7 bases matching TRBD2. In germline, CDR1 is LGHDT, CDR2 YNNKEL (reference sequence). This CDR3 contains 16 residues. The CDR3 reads CASSKEGRESSYEQYF. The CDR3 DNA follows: TGTGCCAGCAGCAAAGAAGGGCGGGAGAGCTCCTACGAGCAGTACTTC.

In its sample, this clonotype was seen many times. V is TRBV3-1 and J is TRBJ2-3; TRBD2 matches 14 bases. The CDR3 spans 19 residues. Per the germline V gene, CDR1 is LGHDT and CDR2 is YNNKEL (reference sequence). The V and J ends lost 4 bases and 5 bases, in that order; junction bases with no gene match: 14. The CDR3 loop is CASSLRLAGGPPSRDTQYF. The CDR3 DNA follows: TGTGCCAGCAGCCTCCGACTAGCGGGGGGGCCTCCCTCTAGAGATACGCAGTATTTT.

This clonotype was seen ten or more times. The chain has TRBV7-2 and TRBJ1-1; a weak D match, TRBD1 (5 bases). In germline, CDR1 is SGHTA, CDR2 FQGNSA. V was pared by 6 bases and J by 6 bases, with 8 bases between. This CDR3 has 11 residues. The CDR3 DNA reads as TGTGCCAGCAGTGGGGGGGCTGAAGCTTTCTTT. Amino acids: CASSGGAEAFF.

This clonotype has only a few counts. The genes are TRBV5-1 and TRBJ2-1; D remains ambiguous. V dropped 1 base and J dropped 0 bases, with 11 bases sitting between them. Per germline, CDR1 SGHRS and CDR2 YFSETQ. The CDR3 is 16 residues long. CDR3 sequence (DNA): TGCGCCAGCAGCTTGCCAACAATTAGCTCCTACAATGAGCAGTTCTTC. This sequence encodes CASSLPTISSYNEQFF. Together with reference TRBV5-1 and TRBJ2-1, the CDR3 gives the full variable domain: KAGVTQTPRYLIKTRGQQVTLSCSPISGHRSVSWYQQTPGQGLQFLFEYFSETQRNKGNFPGRFSGRQFSNSRSEMNVSTLELGDSALYLCASSLPTISSYNEQFFGPGTRLTVL.

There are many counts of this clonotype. CDR3 sequence: CASSYSRDRNTEAFF. The CDR3 DNA is TGTGCCAGCAGTTACTCCCGAGACAGGAACACTGAAGCTTTCTTT. The chain recombines TRBV6-2 or TRBV6-3 with TRBJ1-1; tentative D call: TRBD1 (5 bases). This CDR3 region has 15 residues. The germline CDR1 and CDR2 sequences are MNHEY and SVGEGT. Trimming pared 0 bases from V and 1 base from J, leaving 9 bases between.

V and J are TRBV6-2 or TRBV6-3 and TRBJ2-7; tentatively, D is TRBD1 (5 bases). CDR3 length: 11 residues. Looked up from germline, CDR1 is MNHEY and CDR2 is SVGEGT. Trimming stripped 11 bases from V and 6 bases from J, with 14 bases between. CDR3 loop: CAEQGVGEQYF. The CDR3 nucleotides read TGTGCCGAACAAGGGGTCGGCGAGCAGTACTTC.

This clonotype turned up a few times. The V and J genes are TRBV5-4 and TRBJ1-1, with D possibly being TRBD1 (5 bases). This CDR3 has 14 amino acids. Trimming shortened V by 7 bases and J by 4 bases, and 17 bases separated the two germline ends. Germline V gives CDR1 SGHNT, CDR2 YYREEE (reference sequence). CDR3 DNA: TGTGCCAGCTCATCAGGGCATGAGGGCACTGAAGCTTTCTTT. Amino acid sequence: CASSSGHEGTEAFF.

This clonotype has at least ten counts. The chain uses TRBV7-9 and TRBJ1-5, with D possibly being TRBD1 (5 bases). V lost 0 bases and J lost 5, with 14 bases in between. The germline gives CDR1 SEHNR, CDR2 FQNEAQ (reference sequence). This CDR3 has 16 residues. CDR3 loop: CASSLANRQPDQPQHF. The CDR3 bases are TGTGCCAGCAGCTTAGCGAATAGACAGCCGGATCAGCCCCAGCATTTT. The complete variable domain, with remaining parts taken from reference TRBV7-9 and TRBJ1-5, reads DTGVSQNPRHKITKRGQNVTFRCDPISEHNRLYWYRQTLGQGPEFLTYFQNEAQLEKSRLLSDRFSAERPKGSFSTLEIQRTEQGDSAMYLCASSLANRQPDQPQHFGDGTRLSIL.

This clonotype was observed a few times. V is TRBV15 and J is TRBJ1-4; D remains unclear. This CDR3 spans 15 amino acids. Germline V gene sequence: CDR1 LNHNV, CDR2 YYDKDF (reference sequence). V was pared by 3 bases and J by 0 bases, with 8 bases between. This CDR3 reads CATSRSLTTNEKLFF. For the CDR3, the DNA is TGTGCCACCAGCAGGAGTCTGACAACTAATGAAAAACTGTTTTTT.

The CDR3, as DNA: TGCAGTGCTAGAGATACAGGGGTGGTGGGTGGCTACACCTTC. Translated: CSARDTGVVGGYTF. The chain links TRBV20-1 to TRBJ1-2, with 7 bases matching TRBD1. The V and J ends lost 0 bases and 7 bases, in that order; junction bases with no gene match: 8. The CDR3 is 14 residues long. In germline, CDR1 is DFQATT, CDR2 SNEGSKA (reference sequence).

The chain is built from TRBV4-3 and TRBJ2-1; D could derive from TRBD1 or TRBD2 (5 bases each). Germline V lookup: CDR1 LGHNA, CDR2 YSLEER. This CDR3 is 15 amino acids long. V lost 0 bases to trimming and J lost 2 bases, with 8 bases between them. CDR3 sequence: CASSQDRETYNEQFF. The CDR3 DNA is TGCGCCAGCAGCCAAGACAGGGAGACCTACAATGAGCAGTTCTTC.

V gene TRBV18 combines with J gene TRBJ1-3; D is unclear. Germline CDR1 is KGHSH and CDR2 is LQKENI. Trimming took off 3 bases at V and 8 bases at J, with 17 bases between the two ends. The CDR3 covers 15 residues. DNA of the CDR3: TGTGCCAGCTCACCGAAAACGGGAAGCGGGGACACCATATATTTT. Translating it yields CASSPKTGSGDTIYF.

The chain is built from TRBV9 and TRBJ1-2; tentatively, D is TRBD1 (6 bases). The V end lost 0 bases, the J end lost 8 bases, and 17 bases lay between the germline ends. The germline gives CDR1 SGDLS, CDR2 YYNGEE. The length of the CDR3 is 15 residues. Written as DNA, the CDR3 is TGTGCCAGCAGCGTAGGTTCGACAGGATTGACGGGCTACACCTTC. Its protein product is CASSVGSTGLTGYTF. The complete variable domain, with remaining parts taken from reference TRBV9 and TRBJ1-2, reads DSGVTQTPKHLITATGQRVTLRCSPRSGDLSVYWYQQSLDQGLQFLIQYYNGEERAKGNILERFSAQQFPDLHSELNLSSLELGDSALYFCASSVGSTGLTGYTFGSGTRLTVV.

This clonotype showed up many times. This chain's CDR3 is CASSHPGDRDSYEQYF. CDR3 DNA: TGTGCCAGCAGCCACCCTGGGGACAGGGACTCCTACGAGCAGTACTTC. The J gene is TRBJ2-7, the V gene TRBV7-9, with TRBD1 matching 9 bases. J was trimmed by 0 bases and V by 5 bases; bases with no gene match: 8. CDR3 length: 16 amino acids. Looked up from germline, CDR1 is SEHNR and CDR2 is FQNEAQ (reference sequence).

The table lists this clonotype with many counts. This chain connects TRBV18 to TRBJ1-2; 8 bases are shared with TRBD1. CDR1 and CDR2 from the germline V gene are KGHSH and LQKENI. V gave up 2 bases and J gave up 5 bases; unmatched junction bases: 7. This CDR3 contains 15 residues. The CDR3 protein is CASSPSGTGKYGYTF. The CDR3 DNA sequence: TGTGCCAGCTCACCATCCGGGACAGGAAAATATGGCTACACCTTC.

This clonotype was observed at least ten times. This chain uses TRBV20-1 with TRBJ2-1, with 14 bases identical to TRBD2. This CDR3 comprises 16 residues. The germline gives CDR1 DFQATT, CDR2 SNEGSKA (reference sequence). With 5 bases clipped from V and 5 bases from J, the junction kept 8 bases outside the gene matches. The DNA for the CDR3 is TGCAGTGCTCCTGGACTAGCGGGAGGAAGGGACAATGAGCAGTTCTTC. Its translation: CSAPGLAGGRDNEQFF.

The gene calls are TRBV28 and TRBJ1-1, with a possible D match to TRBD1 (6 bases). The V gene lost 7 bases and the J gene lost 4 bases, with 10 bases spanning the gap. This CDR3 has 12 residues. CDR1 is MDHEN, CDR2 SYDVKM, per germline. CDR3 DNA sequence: TGTGCCAGCAACAGGGAATTCACTGAAGCTTTCTTT. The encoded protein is CASNREFTEAFF.

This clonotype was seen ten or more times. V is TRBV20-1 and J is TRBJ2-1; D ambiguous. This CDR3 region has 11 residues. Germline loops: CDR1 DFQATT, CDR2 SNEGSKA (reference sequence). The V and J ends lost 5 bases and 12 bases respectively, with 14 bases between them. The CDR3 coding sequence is TGCAGTGCTCCTCTCGGAAATCTGCAGTTCTTC. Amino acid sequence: CSAPLGNLQFF.

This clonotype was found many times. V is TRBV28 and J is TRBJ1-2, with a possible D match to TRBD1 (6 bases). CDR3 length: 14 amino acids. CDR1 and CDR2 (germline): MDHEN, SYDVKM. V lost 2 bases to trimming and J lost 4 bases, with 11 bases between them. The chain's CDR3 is CASSLGGRFYGYTF. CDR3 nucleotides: TGTGCCAGCAGTTTAGGGGGCAGGTTCTATGGCTACACCTTC.

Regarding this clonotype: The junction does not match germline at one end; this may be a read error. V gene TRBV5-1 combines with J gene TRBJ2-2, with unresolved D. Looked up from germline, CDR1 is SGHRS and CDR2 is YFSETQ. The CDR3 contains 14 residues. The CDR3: CASSLVSVTEELSF. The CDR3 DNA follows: TGCGCCAGCAGCTTGGTTTCAGTCACCGAGGAGCTGTCTTTT.

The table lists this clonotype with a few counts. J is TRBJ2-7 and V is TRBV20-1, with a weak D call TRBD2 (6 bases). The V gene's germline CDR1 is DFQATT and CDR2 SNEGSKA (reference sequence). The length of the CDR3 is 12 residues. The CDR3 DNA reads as TGCAGCGGCCGGGACTCCTACTACGAGCAGTACTTC. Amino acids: CSGRDSYYEQYF.

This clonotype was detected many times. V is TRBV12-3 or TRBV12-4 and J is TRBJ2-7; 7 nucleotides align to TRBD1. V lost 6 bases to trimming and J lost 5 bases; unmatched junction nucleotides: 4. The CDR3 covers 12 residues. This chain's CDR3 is CASSLQGNEQYF. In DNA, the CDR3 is TGTGCCAGCAGCCTACAGGGGAACGAGCAGTACTTC.

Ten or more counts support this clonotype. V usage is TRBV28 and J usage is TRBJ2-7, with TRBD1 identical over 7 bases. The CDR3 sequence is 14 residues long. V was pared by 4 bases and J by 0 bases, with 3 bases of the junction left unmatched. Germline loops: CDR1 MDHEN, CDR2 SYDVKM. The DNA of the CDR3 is TGTGCCAGCAGTTGGACAGGCGACTCCTACGAGCAGTACTTC. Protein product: CASSWTGDSYEQYF.